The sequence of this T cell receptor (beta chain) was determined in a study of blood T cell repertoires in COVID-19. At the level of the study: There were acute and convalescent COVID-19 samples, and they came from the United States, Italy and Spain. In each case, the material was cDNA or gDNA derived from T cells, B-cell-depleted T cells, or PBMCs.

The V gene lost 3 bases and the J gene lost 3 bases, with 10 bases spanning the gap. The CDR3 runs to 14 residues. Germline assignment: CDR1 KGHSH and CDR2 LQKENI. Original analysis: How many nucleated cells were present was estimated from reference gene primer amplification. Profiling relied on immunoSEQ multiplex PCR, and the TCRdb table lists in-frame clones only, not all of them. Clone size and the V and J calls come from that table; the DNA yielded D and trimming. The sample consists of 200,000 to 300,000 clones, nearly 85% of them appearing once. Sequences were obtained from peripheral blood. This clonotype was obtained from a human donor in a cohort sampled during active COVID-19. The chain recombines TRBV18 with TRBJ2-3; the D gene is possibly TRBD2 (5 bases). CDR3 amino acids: CASSPVGDTDTQYF. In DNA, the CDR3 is TGTGCCAGCTCACCCGTCGGGGATACAGATACGCAGTATTTT.